This T cell receptor beta chain was observed in a study of beta chain features in type 1 diabetes. Only a few counts were recorded for this clone. TCRB transcripts that were expressed got sequenced, as all of the isolated RNA had been reverse transcribed. The method was immunoSEQ multiplex PCR; TCRdb's version includes in-frame clones alone and lacks a portion of them. The data contain about 360,000 clones, over 9.5% of them seen just once; the ten biggest clones take up approximately 0.015%. The V gene's germline CDR1 is LGHNA and CDR2 YSLEER. V was pared by 1 base and J by 4 bases, with 19 bases between. The CDR3 covers 17 residues.

The rearrangement uses TRBV4-3 and TRBJ1-2; D is possibly TRBD1 (6 bases). This TCR came from a man aged 18 to 30 in good health. The sequencing sample was made of naive CD4+ T cells from blood. CDR3 region: CASSQGAQGPSSYGYTF. In DNA form, the CDR3 reads TGCGCCAGCAGCCAAGGGGCCCAGGGGCCTAGTTCCTATGGCTACACCTTC.